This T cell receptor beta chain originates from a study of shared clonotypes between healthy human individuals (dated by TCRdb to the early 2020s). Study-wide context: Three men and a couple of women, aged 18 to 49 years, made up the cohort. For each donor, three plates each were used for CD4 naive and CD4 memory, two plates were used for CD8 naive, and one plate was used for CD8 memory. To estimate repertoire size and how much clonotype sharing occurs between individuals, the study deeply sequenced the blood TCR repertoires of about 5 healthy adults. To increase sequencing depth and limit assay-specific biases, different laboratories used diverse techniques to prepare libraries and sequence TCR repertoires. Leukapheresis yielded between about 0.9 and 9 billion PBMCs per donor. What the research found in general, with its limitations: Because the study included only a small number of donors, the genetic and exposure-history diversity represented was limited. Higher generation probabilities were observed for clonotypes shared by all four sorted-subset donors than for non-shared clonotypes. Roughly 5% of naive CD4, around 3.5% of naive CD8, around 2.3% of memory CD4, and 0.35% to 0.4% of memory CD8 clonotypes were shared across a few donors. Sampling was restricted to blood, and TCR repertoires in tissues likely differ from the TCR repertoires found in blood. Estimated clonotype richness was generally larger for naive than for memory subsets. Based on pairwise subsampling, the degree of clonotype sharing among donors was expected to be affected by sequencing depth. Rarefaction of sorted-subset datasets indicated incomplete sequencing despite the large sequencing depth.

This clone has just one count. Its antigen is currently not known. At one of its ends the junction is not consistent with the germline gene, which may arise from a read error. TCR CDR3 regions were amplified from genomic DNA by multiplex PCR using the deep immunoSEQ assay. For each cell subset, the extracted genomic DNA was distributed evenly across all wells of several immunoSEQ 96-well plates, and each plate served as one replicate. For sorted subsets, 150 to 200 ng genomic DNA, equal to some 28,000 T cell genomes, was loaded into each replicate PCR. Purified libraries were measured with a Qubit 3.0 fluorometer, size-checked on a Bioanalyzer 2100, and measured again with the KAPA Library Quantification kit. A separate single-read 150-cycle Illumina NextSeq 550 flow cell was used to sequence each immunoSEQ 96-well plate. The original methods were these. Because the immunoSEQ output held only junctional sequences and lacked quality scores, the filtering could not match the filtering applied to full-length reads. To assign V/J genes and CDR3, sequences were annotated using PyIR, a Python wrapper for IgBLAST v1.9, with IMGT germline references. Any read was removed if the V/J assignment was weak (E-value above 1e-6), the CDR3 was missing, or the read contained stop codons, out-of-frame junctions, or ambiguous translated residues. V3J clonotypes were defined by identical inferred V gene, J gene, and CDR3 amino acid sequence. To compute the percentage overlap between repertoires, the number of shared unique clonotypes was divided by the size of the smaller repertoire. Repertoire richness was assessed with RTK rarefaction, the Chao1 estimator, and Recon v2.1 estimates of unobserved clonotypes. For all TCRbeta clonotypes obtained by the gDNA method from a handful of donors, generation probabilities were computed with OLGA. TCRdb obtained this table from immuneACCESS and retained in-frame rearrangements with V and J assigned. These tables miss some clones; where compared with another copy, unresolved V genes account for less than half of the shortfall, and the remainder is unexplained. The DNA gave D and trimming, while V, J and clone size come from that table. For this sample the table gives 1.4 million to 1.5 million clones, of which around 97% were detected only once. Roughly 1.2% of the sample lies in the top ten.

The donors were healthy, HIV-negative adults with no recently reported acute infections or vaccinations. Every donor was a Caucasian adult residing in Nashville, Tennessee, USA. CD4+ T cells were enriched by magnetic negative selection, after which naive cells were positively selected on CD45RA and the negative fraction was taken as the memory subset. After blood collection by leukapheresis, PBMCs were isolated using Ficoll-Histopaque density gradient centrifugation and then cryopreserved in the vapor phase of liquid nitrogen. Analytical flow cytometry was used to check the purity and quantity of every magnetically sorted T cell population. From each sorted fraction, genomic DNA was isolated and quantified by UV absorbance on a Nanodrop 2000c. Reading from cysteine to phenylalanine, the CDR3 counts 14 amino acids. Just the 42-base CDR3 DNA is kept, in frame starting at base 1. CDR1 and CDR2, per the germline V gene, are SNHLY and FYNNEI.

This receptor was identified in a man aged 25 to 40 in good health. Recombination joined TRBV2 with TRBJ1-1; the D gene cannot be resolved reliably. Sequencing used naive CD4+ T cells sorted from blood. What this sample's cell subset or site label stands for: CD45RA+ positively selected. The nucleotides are TGTGCCAGCAGCGAAGTAGGATGGAACACTGAAGCTTTCTTT. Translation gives CASSEVGWNTEAFF.